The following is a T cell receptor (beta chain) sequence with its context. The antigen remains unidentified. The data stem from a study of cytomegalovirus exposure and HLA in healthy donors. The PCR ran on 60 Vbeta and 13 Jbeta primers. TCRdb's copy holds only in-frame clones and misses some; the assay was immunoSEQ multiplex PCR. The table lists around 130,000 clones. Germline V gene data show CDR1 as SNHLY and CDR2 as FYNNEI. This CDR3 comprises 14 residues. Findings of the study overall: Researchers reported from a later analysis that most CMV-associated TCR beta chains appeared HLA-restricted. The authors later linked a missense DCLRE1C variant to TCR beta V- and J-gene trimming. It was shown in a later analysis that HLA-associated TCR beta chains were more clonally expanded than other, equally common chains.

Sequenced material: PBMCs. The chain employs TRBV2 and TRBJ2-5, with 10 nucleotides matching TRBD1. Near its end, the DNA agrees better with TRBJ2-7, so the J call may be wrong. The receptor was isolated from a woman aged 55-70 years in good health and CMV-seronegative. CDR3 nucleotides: TGTGCCAGCAGTACGGGACAGGGGAAGAACGAGCAGTACTTC. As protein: CASSTGQGKNEQYF.